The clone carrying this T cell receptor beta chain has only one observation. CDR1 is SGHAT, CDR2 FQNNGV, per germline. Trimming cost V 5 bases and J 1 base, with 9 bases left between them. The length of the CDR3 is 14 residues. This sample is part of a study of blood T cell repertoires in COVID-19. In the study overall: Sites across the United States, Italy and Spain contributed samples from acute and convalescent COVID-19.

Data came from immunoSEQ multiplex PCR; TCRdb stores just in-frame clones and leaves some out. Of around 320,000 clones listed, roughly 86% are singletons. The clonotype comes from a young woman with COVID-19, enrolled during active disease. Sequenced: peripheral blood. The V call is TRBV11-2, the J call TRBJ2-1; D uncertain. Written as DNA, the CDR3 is TGTGCCAGCAGCCTCCTCGGGTCCTACAATGAGCAGTTCTTC. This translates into CASSLLGSYNEQFF.